Described below is a single TCR beta chain sequence and its context. What it binds is not known. This sample was taken from a study of vaccination effects on CD4 cells after COVID-19. Findings of the study overall: Clones of infection and vaccine origin contracted markedly late after vaccination. Vaccine-induced clones in healthy vaccinees cross-reacted with common cold coronaviruses in only 1 of 255 cases.

The repertoire was sequenced with immunoSEQ multiplex PCR; TCRdb's copy has only in-frame clones and lacks some. Of more than 35,000 clones listed, around 80% were seen once; the top ten hold under 2%. The V end was cut by 2 bases, the J end by 0 bases, with 6 bases between. Germline values: CDR1 MNHEY, CDR2 SMNVEV (reference sequence). This CDR3 spans 14 amino acids. ViraFEST expansion of antigen-specific CD4+ T cells with viral peptide pools preceded sequencing. Cells that had been cultured for roughly 9 days were the source of isolated CD4+ T cells. Vaccine administered to participants consisted of two doses of either BNT162b2 or mRNA-1273. Testing of the vaccine recipients showed negative nucleocapsid antibodies and no prior SARS-CoV-2 infection. Both day 3 and day 7 saw half the medium replaced with IL-2 medium.

The receptor's source is a human donor who received a COVID-19 vaccine. Some clones in this sample may be carry-over from other donors' samples. The rearrangement uses TRBV27 and TRBJ2-3; D gene ambiguous. The specimen comprised CD4+ T cells from PBMCs cultured with HCoV-NL63 spike peptides, sampled after COVID-19 vaccination. This CDR3 reads CASSLAVSTDTQYF. The DNA of the CDR3 is TGTGCCAGCAGTTTAGCGGTTAGCACAGATACGCAGTATTTT.